One and the same sample provided the 32 T cell receptor beta chains below, sequenced in a study of T cell repertoires in cytomegalovirus infection. Antigens of these TCRs are unknown. TCRdb reanalysed the reads using MiXCR and keeps one entry per CDR3 protein. This table holds 550,000 to 850,000 distinct CDR3 sequences, roughly a third found once. Sequencing used cultured PBMCs, obtained from culture after CMV antigen stimulation. These receptors were collected from a human donor in good health (CMV status not recorded). Some clones in this sample may be carry-over from other donors' samples.

This clonotype has only a few counts. V usage is TRBV12-3 or TRBV12-4 and J usage is TRBJ1-3; no clear D. There are 14 residues in the CDR3. Trimming removed 6 bases from V and 0 bases from J, with 9 bases in between. CDR3 sequence reads: CASRDLSSGNTIYF. The CDR3 region has the DNA TGTGCCAGCAGGGACCTGAGCTCTGGAAACACCATATATTTT.

The rearrangement links TRBV18 to TRBJ2-3; D gene unclear. From germline, CDR1 is KGHSH and CDR2 LQKENI. The CDR3 length is 13 residues. V was pared by 1 base and J by 2 bases, with 4 bases between. The CDR3 sequence is CASSPRDTDTQYF. In nucleotides, the CDR3 is TGTGCCAGCTCACCACGGGACACAGATACGCAGTATTTT. Full variable domain (rest looked up from reference TRBV18 and TRBJ2-3): NAGVMQNPRHLVRRRGQEARLRCSPMKGHSHVYWYRQLPEEGLKFMVYLQKENIIDESGMPKERFSAEFPKEGPSILRIQQVVRGDSAAYFCASSPRDTDTQYFGPGTRLTVL.

CDR3 coding DNA: TGTGCCAGCAGTTGGGGGGGCGCAACTGAAGCTTTCTTT. This encodes CASSWGGATEAFF. V and J are TRBV7-4 and TRBJ1-1; perhaps TRBD1 as D (6 bases). CDR1 and CDR2 (germline): SGHVT, SQSDAQ. The CDR3 extends over 13 amino acids. V lost 6 bases to trimming and J lost 5 bases, with 13 bases between them.

This clonotype was counted at least ten times. This chain links TRBV7-8 with TRBJ2-7; 15 nucleotides align to TRBD2. The CDR3 runs to 20 residues. Germline loops: CDR1 SGHVS, CDR2 FQNEAQ. J was trimmed by 0 bases and V by 4 bases; bases with no gene match: 13. The CDR3: CASSSFPGTSGGPISYEQYF. For the CDR3, the DNA is TGTGCCAGCAGCTCCTTTCCCGGGACTAGCGGGGGGCCTATCTCCTACGAGCAGTACTTC.

This chain connects TRBV7-8 to TRBJ2-5, with 14 bases fitting TRBD2. The V segment lost 3 bases and the J segment 3 bases; nucleotides outside the gene matches: 6. The CDR3 length is 17 residues. Per the germline V gene, CDR1 is SGHVS and CDR2 is FQNEAQ. The CDR3 protein is CASSFREGLAGEETQYF. CDR3 in DNA: TGTGCCAGCAGCTTCAGAGAGGGACTAGCGGGGGAAGAGACCCAGTACTTC. The whole variable domain, filled in from reference TRBV7-8 and TRBJ2-5, reads GAGVSQSPRYKVAKRGQDVALRCDPISGHVSLFWYQQALGQGPEFLTYFQNEAQLDKSGLPSDRFFAERPEGSVSTLKIQRTQQEDSAVYLCASSFREGLAGEETQYFGPGTRLLVL.

This chain joins TRBV27 and TRBJ2-4; D unresolved. From germline, CDR1 is MNHEY and CDR2 SMNVEV (reference sequence). The CDR3 runs 13 residues. V was pared by 6 bases and J by 0 bases, with 6 bases between. Written as DNA, the CDR3 is TGTGCCAGCAGGAACTTAGCCAAAAACATTCAGTACTTC. Its translation: CASRNLAKNIQYF.

This clonotype has only a few counts. The chain uses TRBV27 and TRBJ2-1; D unresolved. The germline CDR1 and CDR2 sequences are MNHEY and SMNVEV (reference sequence). The CDR3 totals 15 residues. With 1 base removed from V and 4 bases from J, the gap between germline ends came to 11 bases. CDR3 sequence reads: CASSLLRHTYNEQFF. In DNA, the CDR3 is TGTGCCAGCAGTTTATTAAGACACACTTACAATGAGCAGTTCTTC.

Only a few counts were recorded for this clonotype. V is TRBV20-1 and J is TRBJ2-3; the match to TRBD2 covers 10 bases. After removal of 5 bases from V and 4 bases from J, the junction contained 9 bases not matched to a gene. This CDR3 is built from 15 residues. Germline assignment: CDR1 DFQATT and CDR2 SNEGSKA (reference sequence). The CDR3 sequence is CSAPRAGGVADTQYF. The DNA of the CDR3 is TGCAGTGCTCCCCGAGCGGGAGGGGTCGCAGATACGCAGTATTTT.

The genes are TRBV19 and TRBJ1-1; weak D call: TRBD1 (5 bases). CDR1 LNHDA and CDR2 SQIVND come from the germline V gene (reference sequence). The CDR3 runs to 15 residues. The ends were cut back, 7 bases at V and 0 bases at J, with 15 bases in the middle. CDR3 amino acids: CASIAGGLMNTEAFF. DNA of the CDR3: TGTGCCAGTATCGCGGGGGGTCTTATGAACACTGAAGCTTTCTTT.

Only a few counts were recorded for this clonotype. The CDR3 protein is CAISESVDENTEAFF. The CDR3 nucleotides read TGTGCCATCAGTGAGTCGGTTGATGAGAACACTGAAGCTTTCTTT. The V gene is TRBV10-3, the J gene TRBJ1-1; D gene uncertain. The CDR3 contains 15 residues. V shed 0 bases and J shed 1 base, with 9 bases lying between them. In germline, CDR1 is ENHRY, CDR2 SYGVKD.

The chain links TRBV12-3 or TRBV12-4 to TRBJ1-1; weak D call: TRBD1 (5 bases). Trimming shortened V by 6 bases and J by 5 bases, and 13 bases separated the two germline ends. CDR3 length: 13 amino acids. The CDR3 spells CASSLDTFTEAFF. Written as DNA, the CDR3 is TGTGCCAGCAGCCTGGACACGTTTACTGAAGCTTTCTTT.

V gene TRBV2 combines with J gene TRBJ2-1, with D hard to call. The V gene lost 11 bases and the J gene lost 6 bases, with 20 bases spanning the gap. Germline CDR1 reads SNHLY; CDR2 reads FYNNEI. The CDR3 covers 14 residues. CDR3 sequence (DNA): TGTGCCGGAGCATCTACCCTCTCCGTCAATGAGCAGTTCTTC. This sequence encodes CAGASTLSVNEQFF. Together with reference TRBV2 and TRBJ2-1, the CDR3 gives the full variable domain: EPEVTQTPSHQVTQMGQEVILRCVPISNHLYFYWYRQILGQKVEFLVSFYNNEISEKSEIFDDQFSVERPDGSNFTLKIRSTKLEDSAMYFCAGASTLSVNEQFFGPGTRLTVL.

The rearrangement links TRBV2 to TRBJ2-1, with TRBD1 identical over 9 bases. The CDR3 runs 15 residues. After removal of 4 bases from V and 5 bases from J, the junction contained 6 bases not matched to a gene. In germline, CDR1 is SNHLY, CDR2 FYNNEI. CDR3 DNA: TGTGCCAGCAGTGTGGGACAGGGAGCACACAATGAGCAGTTCTTC. It is translated as CASSVGQGAHNEQFF. Combining the CDR3 with reference TRBV2 and TRBJ2-1 gives the whole variable domain EPEVTQTPSHQVTQMGQEVILRCVPISNHLYFYWYRQILGQKVEFLVSFYNNEISEKSEIFDDQFSVERPDGSNFTLKIRSTKLEDSAMYFCASSVGQGAHNEQFFGPGTRLTVL.

J is TRBJ2-1 and V is TRBV7-9, with 11 nucleotides matching TRBD2. The CDR3 loop spans 18 amino acids. Per germline, CDR1 SEHNR and CDR2 FQNEAQ (reference sequence). The V segment lost 6 bases and the J segment 4 bases; nucleotides outside the gene matches: 14. CDR3 DNA: TGTGCCAGCAGTACCGGGACTAGCGGCGGGGGAATGTACAATGAGCAGTTCTTC. It specifies CASSTGTSGGGMYNEQFF.

The chain combines TRBV12-3 or TRBV12-4 with TRBJ2-1; 8 bases match TRBD2. Losses at the gene ends were 5 bases for V and 2 bases for J; bases not matched to a gene: 8. This CDR3 is 16 amino acids long. CDR3 sequence (DNA): TGTGCCAGCAGTAGCGGGAGCGGAAACCCCTACAATGAGCAGTTCTTC. It is translated as CASSSGSGNPYNEQFF.

V and J are TRBV7-6 and TRBJ1-4; TRBD1 matches at 9 bases. Trimming cost V 5 bases and J 6 bases; bases outside gene matches: 7. Germline loops: CDR1 SGHVS, CDR2 FNYEAQ. The CDR3 is made up of 15 amino acids. In DNA form, the CDR3 reads TGTGCCAGCAGCCGAAAACGGGACAGGGATGAAAAACTGTTTTTT. Protein: CASSRKRDRDEKLFF. The full variable domain, rest sourced from reference TRBV7-6 and TRBJ1-4, is GAGVSQSPRYKVTKRGQDVALRCDPISGHVSLYWYRQALGQGPEFLTYFNYEAQQDKSGLPNDRFSAERPEGSISTLTIQRTEQRDSAMYRCASSRKRDRDEKLFFGSGTQLSVL.

A few counts support this clonotype. The J gene is TRBJ1-1, the V gene TRBV7-8, with D perhaps matching TRBD1 (6 bases). The V gene lost 4 bases and the J gene lost 10 bases, with 19 bases spanning the gap. CDR3 length: 14 residues. Germline V gene lookup returns CDR1 SGHVS and CDR2 FQNEAQ. This chain's CDR3 is CASSSDRYLSGAFF. CDR3 nucleotides: TGTGCCAGCAGCTCGGACAGATACTTGTCGGGAGCTTTCTTT. Full variable domain (remainder filled in from reference TRBV7-8 and TRBJ1-1): GAGVSQSPRYKVAKRGQDVALRCDPISGHVSLFWYQQALGQGPEFLTYFQNEAQLDKSGLPSDRFFAERPEGSVSTLKIQRTQQEDSAVYLCASSSDRYLSGAFFGQGTRLTVV.

The rearrangement links TRBV6-1 to TRBJ2-3; unclear D gene. The V end lost 7 bases, the J end lost 1 base, and 9 bases lay between the germline ends. The CDR3 runs 13 residues. The germline V gene has CDR1 MNHNS and CDR2 SASEGT. The CDR3 region is CASILRGTDTQYF. CDR3 nucleotides: TGTGCCAGCATATTACGCGGCACAGATACGCAGTATTTT.

The rearrangement joins TRBV12-3 or TRBV12-4 to TRBJ2-5, with TRBD1 matching 8 bases. There are 14 residues in the CDR3. Trimming cost V 5 bases and J 5 bases; bases outside gene matches: 7. CDR3 sequence (DNA): TGTGCCAGCAGTCAGGGGGCACTCGGGGAGACCCAGTACTTC. Protein product: CASSQGALGETQYF.

This clonotype came up a few times. The chain uses TRBV11-2 and TRBJ2-7, with D possibly matching TRBD2 (6 bases). V was cut by 5 bases and J by 6 bases, with 20 bases left in between. CDR1 SGHAT and CDR2 FQNNGV come from the germline V gene. The CDR3 covers 15 residues. The CDR3 DNA reads as TGTGCCAGCAGCCCCATAGCGGCCGAAGTTTCCGAGCAGTACTTC. Translating it yields CASSPIAAEVSEQYF.

This clonotype was seen repeatedly, ten times or more. The chain is built from TRBV7-9 and TRBJ2-1; 9 nucleotides align to TRBD2. J lost 7 bases, V lost 4 bases, and 17 bases had no gene match. Per the germline V gene, CDR1 is SEHNR and CDR2 is FQNEAQ (reference sequence). The CDR3 spans 18 residues. CDR3 sequence (DNA): TGTGCCAGCAGCTCCGACAAAGGACTAGCGAGCCACCAAAATGAGCAGTTCTTC. This gives the protein CASSSDKGLASHQNEQFF.

The J gene is TRBJ1-2, the V gene TRBV10-3; TRBD1 matches at 10 bases. The trim removed 3 bases at V and 11 bases at J, leaving 9 bases unmatched. The CDR3 loop spans 14 amino acids. Germline V gives CDR1 ENHRY, CDR2 SYGVKD. In DNA, the CDR3 is TGTGCCATCAGTGATCCGGGACAGGGGAATGTTTACACCTTC. Translation gives CAISDPGQGNVYTF.

This chain links TRBV2 with TRBJ1-1, with D hard to call. From germline, CDR1 is SNHLY and CDR2 FYNNEI. V shed 3 bases and J shed 2 bases, with 10 bases lying between them. There are 14 residues in the CDR3. Written as DNA, the CDR3 is TGTGCCAGCAGTGAGTTGGCCTCAAACACTGAAGCTTTCTTT. It codes for CASSELASNTEAFF.

The chain links TRBV6-6 to TRBJ2-3, with D perhaps TRBD1 (6 bases). The germline CDR1 and CDR2 sequences are MNHNY and SVGAGI (reference sequence). The CDR3 loop spans 14 amino acids. V lost 2 bases, J lost 5 bases, and 11 bases lay in between. The chain's CDR3 is CASSYQGIGDTQYF. The CDR3 DNA sequence: TGTGCCAGCAGTTACCAGGGGATTGGAGATACGCAGTATTTT.

The rearrangement links TRBV7-2 to TRBJ2-3, with a possible D match to TRBD1 (5 bases). CDR1 SGHTA and CDR2 FQGNSA come from the germline V gene. The CDR3 extends over 16 amino acids. Trimming cost V 0 bases and J 3 bases, with 13 bases left between them. The CDR3 bases are TGTGCCAGCAGCTTAGCGAGTAGTTCAGGGACAGATACGCAGTATTTT. Its translation is CASSLASSSGTDTQYF.

This clonotype came up a few times. The rearrangement links TRBV19 to TRBJ2-1; no firm D call. The CDR3 runs to 16 residues. The germline CDR1 and CDR2 sequences are LNHDA and SQIVND (reference sequence). Trimming removed 3 bases at V and 1 base at J, with 13 bases between. The CDR3 loop is CASSMRRSGSYNEQFF. In DNA, the CDR3 is TGTGCCAGTAGTATGCGACGGTCCGGGTCCTACAATGAGCAGTTCTTC.

This clonotype was seen just once. The genes are TRBV6-1 and TRBJ1-2; the D gene is possibly TRBD1 (5 bases). Germline V lookup: CDR1 MNHNS, CDR2 SASEGT. The CDR3 totals 15 residues. The V end was cut by 5 bases, the J end by 6 bases, with 19 bases between. The CDR3 loop reads CASSYEGRILHGYTF. The DNA of the CDR3 is TGTGCCAGCAGTTACGAGGGGAGAATCTTACATGGCTACACCTTC.

The rearrangement joins TRBV7-2 to TRBJ2-3; D possibly corresponds to TRBD2 (5 bases). The CDR3 loop spans 14 amino acids. V was clipped by 3 bases and J by 6 bases, with 13 bases between them. Germline CDR1 reads SGHTA; CDR2 reads FQGNSA. In DNA form, the CDR3 reads TGTGCCAGCAGCTTTCGGCAGCGGATGGATACGCAGTATTTT. Translated: CASSFRQRMDTQYF.

Worth noting for this clonotype: A much bigger clone sits one base away, suggesting this may be a read error. The CDR3 protein is CASSHRYTEAFF. Here the CDR3 DNA reads TGTGCCAGCAGTCACAGGTACACTGAAGCTTTCTTT. J is TRBJ1-1 and V is TRBV12-3 or TRBV12-4; D is perhaps TRBD1 (5 bases). V was trimmed by 5 bases and J by 3 bases, leaving 7 bases between them. This CDR3 is built from 12 residues.

This clonotype was detected a few times. The chain is built from TRBV7-6 and TRBJ1-3; 8 positions match TRBD1. Germline V gene sequence: CDR1 SGHVS, CDR2 FNYEAQ. V lost 1 base, J lost 2 bases, and 4 bases stayed unmatched. The CDR3 has 16 residues. The CDR3 DNA reads TGTGCCAGCAGCTTAGGTGCAGGGGGCCCTGGAAACACCATATATTTT. Translating it yields CASSLGAGGPGNTIYF.

CDR3 sequence reads: CASSASLVDTQYF. CDR3 sequence (DNA): TGTGCCAGCAGCGCCTCCCTGGTGGATACGCAGTATTTT. This rearrangement joins TRBV7-2 to TRBJ2-3; D is ambiguous. Trimming removed 5 bases from V and 6 bases from J, with 12 bases in between. CDR3 size: 13 residues. Germline V CDR1 and CDR2: SGHTA, FQGNSA. The full variable domain, rest sourced from reference TRBV7-2 and TRBJ2-3, is GAGVSQSPSNKVTEKGKDVELRCDPISGHTALYWYRQSLGQGLEFLIYFQGNSAPDKSGLPSDRFSAERTGGSVSTLTIQRTQQEDSAVYLCASSASLVDTQYFGPGTRLTVL.

V usage is TRBV2 and J usage is TRBJ1-5, with a weak D call TRBD1 (5 bases). Per germline, CDR1 SNHLY and CDR2 FYNNEI. The V gene lost 3 bases and the J gene lost 5 bases, with 11 bases spanning the gap. CDR3 length: 14 residues. CDR3 nucleotides: TGTGCCAGCAGTGATTCAGGGACTGATCAGCCCCAGCATTTT. It encodes CASSDSGTDQPQHF.